This T cell receptor (beta chain) comes out of a study of vaccination effects on CD4 cells after COVID-19. Across the study: Post-vaccine draws lagged the second dose by a median of 72 days.

General study results and limits: Healthy vaccinees showed cross-reactivity with common cold coronaviruses in only 1 of 255 vaccine-induced clones.

For this clone: Its target is unknown.

Germline V lookup: CDR1 SNHLY, CDR2 FYNNEI. This CDR3 is 15 amino acids long. V was pared by 5 bases and J by 0 bases, with 3 bases of the junction left unmatched. Before any sequencing was done, the ViraFEST assay used viral peptide pools to expand antigen-specific CD4+ T cells. When less than 11 days of culture had elapsed, CD4+ T cells were isolated. Two-dose BNT162b2 or mRNA-1273 vaccination was given to participants. In culture with roughly 10 IU/ml IL-2 and roughly 9.7 ug/ml peptides, PBMC were grown at two million per well. Generated by immunoSEQ multiplex PCR, the TCRdb table keeps only in-frame clones and is missing some. In the table there are tens of thousands of clones, about 74% of which are singletons.

The sequence was collected from a human donor who received a COVID-19 vaccine. The chain combines TRBV2 with TRBJ2-2; 7 bases match TRBD2. The material was CD4+ T cells from PBMCs cultured with HCoV-229E spike peptides, obtained after COVID-19 vaccination. CDR3 region: CASSRGLANTGELFF. The CDR3 nucleotides are TGTGCCAGCAGTCGCGGACTAGCGAACACCGGGGAGCTGTTTTTT.